This TCR beta chain was profiled in a study of blood T cell repertoires in COVID-19. The wider study: In each case, the material was cDNA or gDNA derived from T cells, B-cell-depleted T cells, or PBMCs.

Original processing notes: For nucleated cells, counts were estimated from reference gene primer amplification. Sequencing was performed with immunoSEQ multiplex PCR; in TCRdb, only in-frame clones are kept and a portion is missing. The V and J calls and clone size come from that table; D and trimming were worked out from the DNA. The sample holds 270,000 or so clones, approximately 84% seen once. V shed 5 bases and J shed 5 bases, with 12 bases lying between them. Germline values: CDR1 MNHEY, CDR2 SVGEGT. The length of the CDR3 is 14 residues. Seattle participants joined during active infection and were tracked over time.

The J gene is TRBJ1-4, the V gene TRBV6-2 or TRBV6-3; D possibly corresponds to TRBD1 (5 bases). The TCR sequence derives from a human donor with COVID-19, enrolled during active disease. The donor label of this sample is uncertain. Sequenced material: peripheral blood. As DNA, the CDR3 is TGTGCCAGCAGTACCGGGGGAGACAATGAAAAACTGTTTTTT. It yields the protein CASSTGGDNEKLFF.